The sequence of this T cell receptor beta chain was determined in a study of T cells in Graves' hyperthyroidism and ophthalmopathy. Germline V CDR1 and CDR2: MNHEY, SVGAGI. Trimming took off 2 bases at V and 6 bases at J, with 8 bases between the two ends. The length of the CDR3 is 13 residues. Using RNA transcripts as the source, TCR beta CDR3 regions were amplified. The TCR CDR3 first-round RT-PCR relied on the HTBI primer set. MiXCR was run by TCRdb on the multiplex PCR reads, yielding one entry per CDR3 protein. The table shows about 680,000 distinct CDR3 sequences, with 35% occurring only once. In the case of this clonotype: This sequence may be a read error, since a much larger clone differs from it by one base. No conserved phenylalanine or tryptophan is present at the end of the CDR3, so a read error is the likely explanation.

Sequenced sample: blood. This receptor was obtained from a woman between 40 and 55 years old with Graves' hyperthyroidism. The V gene is TRBV6-5, the J gene TRBJ1-5, with a weak D call TRBD1 (6 bases). The CDR3 bases are TGTGCCAGCAGTTACGACAGGAGTCAGCCCCAGCATCTT. Protein: CASSYDRSQPQHL.